The 13 T cell receptor beta chains in this list originate from one sample, sequenced in a study of Ad26.COV2.S vaccination and SARS-CoV-2 variants (dated by TCRdb to the early 2020s). Interpreted using the paper, the treatment or condition label stands for: approximately 18 received Ad26.COV2.S at low or high dose, single or two shots; 5 received placebo; per-sample allocation not given. For vaccine and placebo recipients, the sequenced repertoires came from samples collected on day 63 after the first injection. The library was prepared using the immunoSEQ multiplex PCR assay. The clones in this table, taken by TCRdb from immuneACCESS, are in-frame only. Not every clone is retained; where verified, under half of the shortfall comes from an unresolved V gene, and the cause of the rest is unknown. The sample includes roughly 420,000 clones, with around 89% observed a single time. The ten top clones hold about 3.5% of the sample.

The sequenced sample was peripheral blood, obtained in a trial of Ad26.COV2.S vaccine versus placebo. These receptors were obtained from a person aged 18-65 years who received the Ad26.COV2.S COVID-19 vaccine or a placebo.

The chain carries TRBV5-1 and TRBJ1-1, with D unresolved. Trimming took 0 bases from V and 2 from J, leaving 8 bases between them. Germline values: CDR1 SGHRS, CDR2 YFSETQ. CDR3 length: 14 amino acids. DNA of the CDR3: TGCGCCAGCAGCTTGGATGGGATAAACACTGAAGCTTTCTTT. It yields the protein CASSLDGINTEAFF.

The chain has TRBV7-9 and TRBJ2-5; possibly TRBD2 for D (6 bases). The CDR3 has 14 residues. Germline V gene data show CDR1 as SEHNR and CDR2 as FQNEAQ (reference sequence). V was pared by 4 bases and J by 1 base, with 10 bases between. The CDR3 reads CASSWGLSQETQYF. The CDR3 DNA reads TGTGCCAGCAGCTGGGGACTGTCCCAAGAGACCCAGTACTTC.

This clone appeared a single time. The CDR3 sequence is CSTSGVARETQYF. The CDR3 bases are TGCAGCACCTCAGGGGTGGCGAGGGAGACCCAGTACTTC. The chain is built from TRBV29-1 and TRBJ2-5, with a possible D match to TRBD1 (6 bases). V dropped 8 bases and J dropped 5 bases, with 18 bases sitting between them. CDR1 is SQVTM, CDR2 ANQGSEA, per germline. There are 13 residues in the CDR3.

The V and J genes are TRBV18 and TRBJ1-1; tentative D call: TRBD1 (6 bases). With 3 bases removed from V and 4 bases from J, the gap between germline ends came to 18 bases. The CDR3 is 16 residues long. Germline loops: CDR1 KGHSH, CDR2 LQKENI. The CDR3 sequence: CASSPGLIGRGTEAFF. The CDR3 DNA reads as TGTGCCAGCTCACCTGGGTTGATTGGCAGGGGCACTGAAGCTTTCTTT. Variable domain in full (rest from reference TRBV18 and TRBJ1-1): NAGVMQNPRHLVRRRGQEARLRCSPMKGHSHVYWYRQLPEEGLKFMVYLQKENIIDESGMPKERFSAEFPKEGPSILRIQQVVRGDSAAYFCASSPGLIGRGTEAFFGQGTRLTVV.

The chain has TRBV6-2 or TRBV6-3 and TRBJ2-5, with unresolved D. The CDR3 spans 12 residues. CDR1 MNHEY and CDR2 SVGEGT come from the germline V gene. Trimming pared 5 bases from V and 5 bases from J, leaving 9 bases between. The CDR3 nucleotides are TGTGCCAGCAGTGCTCTCTCGGAGACCCAGTACTTC. Amino acids: CASSALSETQYF.

This clone was observed a single time. The V call is TRBV7-8, the J call TRBJ2-2, with D possibly being TRBD2 (5 bases). Germline values: CDR1 SGHVS, CDR2 FQNEAQ. The CDR3 is 15 residues long. V dropped 1 base and J dropped 5 bases, with 11 bases sitting between them. This CDR3 is CASSLDSTSTGELFF. CDR3 nucleotide sequence: TGTGCCAGCAGCTTAGACTCTACTAGTACCGGGGAGCTGTTTTTT. The full variable domain, completed using reference TRBV7-8 and TRBJ2-2, is GAGVSQSPRYKVAKRGQDVALRCDPISGHVSLFWYQQALGQGPEFLTYFQNEAQLDKSGLPSDRFFAERPEGSVSTLKIQRTQQEDSAVYLCASSLDSTSTGELFFGEGSRLTVL.

V is TRBV7-8 and J is TRBJ1-6, with TRBD1 identical over 7 bases. Germline trimming cut 5 bases from V and 5 bases from J; bases unmatched to any gene: 3. The germline V gene encodes CDR1 SGHVS and CDR2 FQNEAQ. There are 14 residues in the CDR3. CDR3 coding DNA: TGTGCCAGCAGCCCGGGACAGAATAATTCACCCCTCCACTTT. Protein product: CASSPGQNNSPLHF.

The chain uses TRBV4-3 and TRBJ2-4, with TRBD1 identical over 7 bases. The trim removed 0 bases at V and 5 bases at J, leaving 7 bases unmatched. This CDR3 has 16 amino acids. Per the germline V gene, CDR1 is LGHNA and CDR2 is YSLEER. The CDR3 coding sequence is TGCGCCAGCAGCCAAGATGGGTGGGGACAGCAAAACATTCAGTACTTC. It specifies CASSQDGWGQQNIQYF.

V usage is TRBV10-3 and J usage is TRBJ2-7; 9 positions agree with TRBD1. The CDR3 runs 15 residues. In germline, CDR1 is ENHRY, CDR2 SYGVKD. V was clipped by 6 bases and J by 0 bases; unmatched bases: 6. The CDR3 region is CAIRRGQGPSYEQYF. The CDR3 nucleotides read TGTGCCATCAGAAGGGGACAGGGCCCCTCCTACGAGCAGTACTTC.

The rearrangement uses TRBV5-1 and TRBJ1-1; D is ambiguous. V lost 1 base, J lost 1 base, and 8 bases lay in between. Germline V CDR1 and CDR2: SGHRS, YFSETQ. The CDR3 extends over 14 amino acids. The CDR3 sequence is CASSLRQENTEAFF. CDR3 coding DNA: TGCGCCAGCAGCTTGAGGCAGGAGAACACTGAAGCTTTCTTT.

The rearrangement uses TRBV7-8 and TRBJ2-7, with D perhaps TRBD1 or TRBD2 (7 bases each). Germline V gene sequence: CDR1 SGHVS, CDR2 FQNEAQ. There are 15 residues in the CDR3. The V and J ends lost 4 bases and 2 bases respectively, with 15 bases between them. CDR3 DNA sequence: TGTGCCAGCAGCTCCCAGGGGGGGGTAGCCTACGAGCAGTACTTC. Its translation: CASSSQGGVAYEQYF. Variable domain in full (rest from reference TRBV7-8 and TRBJ2-7): GAGVSQSPRYKVAKRGQDVALRCDPISGHVSLFWYQQALGQGPEFLTYFQNEAQLDKSGLPSDRFFAERPEGSVSTLKIQRTQQEDSAVYLCASSSQGGVAYEQYFGPGTRLTVT.

CDR3 in DNA: TGTGCCAGCAGCGAAGGGACTAGGAGGTACAATGAGCAGTTCTTC. Protein sequence: CASSEGTRRYNEQFF. The rearrangement joins TRBV9 to TRBJ2-1; 8 bases match TRBD2. Germline-derived CDR1 and CDR2 are SGDLS and YYNGEE. The junction had 6 bases not matched to a gene; V was cut back by 3 bases and J by 4 bases. The CDR3 is 15 amino acids.

This clone was observed a few times. The chain links TRBV6-6 to TRBJ2-7; weak D call: TRBD2 (5 bases). The CDR3 has 15 residues. The germline gives CDR1 MNHNY, CDR2 SVGAGI (reference sequence). V was pared by 0 bases and J by 7 bases, with 16 bases between. The DNA of the CDR3 is TGTGCCAGCAGTTACTCCGGGCCTACAAGAGGGGAGCAGTACTTC. It is translated as CASSYSGPTRGEQYF.